This T cell receptor beta chain is drawn from a study of T-cell reconstitution after alpha-beta-depleted transplantation in children (dated by TCRdb to 2016 to 2018). Background for the entire study: Using TCR repertoire profiling, the study quantitatively followed how T-cell immune reconstitution unfolded in children after TCRalphabeta/CD19-depleted allogeneic hematopoietic cell transplantation. On the study overall, not on this receptor specifically: Hyperexpanded clone frequencies declined over subsequent months; after one year, T-cell counts and TCRbeta diversity were mostly attributed to newly produced T cells. In some patients, the high TCRbeta diversity seen at day 60 was put down to recipient T cells and intrathymic progenitors that had survived conditioning. About two months after transplant, the apparently early recovery of alphabetaT-cell counts reportedly depended on just several hundred clones that had expanded rapidly and came from non-depleted graft cells.

In the germline V gene, CDR1 corresponds to ENHRY and CDR2 to SYGVKD. The CDR3 runs 14 amino acids, cysteine and phenylalanine included. The kept DNA is CDR3 alone, 42 bases in frame from the first base. Relative to germline, V is 5 bases shorter and J is 3 bases shorter, with 13 bases between their ends. The sample holds many counts of this clonotype. Its target antigen remains unknown. Per-base quality was not reported, and no clone a single base away is much larger than it. The library was made by PCR. The data were produced on an Illumina HiSeq 2500. Molecular barcoding was employed in the preparation of TCR libraries, with unique molecular identifiers being used to normalize TCRbeta repertoire quantification. TCRdb applied fastp at Q25 and MiXCR to the public reads, then kept only in-frame beta chains. Merged by CDR3 protein, the rows form single entries marked with the most common genes and DNA. Within this sample are about 150,000 distinct CDR3 sequences, with around 10% of them counted one time only. The ten top clones hold less than 15% of the sample.

The sample's treatment or condition, from its label and the paper: allogeneic hematopoietic cell transplantation with graft depleted of TCRalphabeta T cells and CD19 B cells. Transplant recipients were children who received TCRalphabeta/CD19-depleted allogeneic hematopoietic cell grafts. This TCR was sampled from a boy aged 2 to 10 with acute myeloid leukemia, due to receive a stem cell transplant. This sample comprised PBMCs, obtained before TCRalphabeta/CD19-depleted stem cell transplant. The V gene is TRBV10-3 and the J gene is TRBJ1-1; TRBD1 is a possible D gene, resting on 5 matching bases. The CDR3 protein is CAISSSPGDTEAFF. The nucleotide sequence reads TGTGCCATCAGTTCGTCCCCGGGGGACACTGAAGCTTTCTTT.